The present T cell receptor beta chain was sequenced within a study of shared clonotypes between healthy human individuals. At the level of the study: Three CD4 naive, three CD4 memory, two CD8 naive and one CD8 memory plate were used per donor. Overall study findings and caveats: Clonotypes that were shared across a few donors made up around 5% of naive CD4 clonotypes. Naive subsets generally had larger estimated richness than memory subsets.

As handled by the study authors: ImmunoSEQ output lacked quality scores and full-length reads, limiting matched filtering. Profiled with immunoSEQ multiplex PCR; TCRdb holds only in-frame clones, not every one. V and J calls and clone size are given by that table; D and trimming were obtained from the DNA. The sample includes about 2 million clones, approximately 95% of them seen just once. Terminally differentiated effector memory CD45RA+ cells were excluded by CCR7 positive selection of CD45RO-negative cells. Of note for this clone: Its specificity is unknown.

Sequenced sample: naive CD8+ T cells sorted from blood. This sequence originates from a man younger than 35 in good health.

CDR3 sequence reads: CASSPSAGTETYEQYF. The CDR3 coding sequence is TGTGCCAGCAGTCCGAGCGCCGGGACGGAGACCTACGAGCAGTACTTC. The gene calls are TRBV27 and TRBJ2-7; D possibly uses TRBD1 or TRBD2 (5 bases each). Trimming removed 5 bases from V and 2 bases from J, with 19 bases in between. CDR1 and CDR2 from the germline V gene are MNHEY and SMNVEV (reference sequence). The CDR3 contains 16 residues.